This TCR beta chain was recovered during a study of blood T cell repertoires in COVID-19. About the research overall: PBMCs, B-cell-depleted T cells, or T cells were the source of the cDNA or gDNA that made up the material.

Authors' processing steps: Reference gene primer amplification in the assay estimated nucleated cell counts. Method: immunoSEQ multiplex PCR; TCRdb's copy keeps in-frame clones and lacks some. V and J calls plus clone size are reproduced from that table; the DNA served to infer D and trimming. This sample has 150,000 to 200,000 clones; around 85% occur once, and the top ten carry roughly 9.8%. Trimming removed 4 bases from V and 3 bases from J; junction bases left unmatched: 5. Germline CDR1 reads ENHRY; CDR2 reads SYGVKD. The CDR3 covers 15 residues. This clone came up once. This sequence was found in a woman of 80 years or more with acute or convalescent COVID-19. Sequenced sample: peripheral blood. This chain uses TRBV10-3 with TRBJ1-3, with 8 bases that match TRBD1. The CDR3 nucleotides read TGTGCCATCAGTGCAACGGGACAGGATGGAAACACCATATATTTT. Translating it yields CAISATGQDGNTIYF.